These 17 T cell receptor beta chains were all obtained from the same sample, sequenced in a study of identical twins' blood T cells. Using its own MiXCR run on the 5' RACE reads, TCRdb lists one record per CDR3 protein. Of 300,000 to 400,000 distinct CDR3 sequences listed, 25% to 35% are singletons. Sequenced material: PBMCs. The receptors here all came from a woman aged 18 to 50 in good health.

The rearrangement joins TRBV20-1 to TRBJ2-4, with D perhaps TRBD1 (6 bases). The CDR3 has 14 amino acids. Germline CDR1 reads DFQATT; CDR2 reads SNEGSKA (reference sequence). V was shortened by 3 bases and J by 7 bases, with 16 bases between the two germline ends. The CDR3 DNA reads TGCAGTGCTAGGGACCAGGGGCACGGGAACATTCAGTACTTC. Translating it yields CSARDQGHGNIQYF.

The chain recombines TRBV19 with TRBJ2-4, with D uncertain. CDR1 is LNHDA and CDR2 is SQIVND in the germline V gene (reference sequence). CDR3 length: 14 amino acids. The ends were cut back, 0 bases at V and 6 bases at J, with 9 bases in the middle. The DNA of the CDR3 is TGTGCCAGTAGTATAGACAAGGTGGGAAACATTCAGTACTTC. It encodes CASSIDKVGNIQYF.

CDR3: CSARALAGGKNEQFF. The CDR3 DNA reads TGCAGTGCTAGAGCCCTAGCGGGTGGAAAGAATGAGCAGTTCTTC. The genes are TRBV20-1 and TRBJ2-1; 8 bases line up with TRBD2. The germline CDR1 and CDR2 sequences are DFQATT and SNEGSKA (reference sequence). The junction had 9 bases not matched to a gene; V was cut back by 1 base and J by 7 bases. The CDR3 runs 15 residues.

This sequence joins TRBV7-9 and TRBJ2-1, with D perhaps matching TRBD2 (5 bases). V lost 1 base and J lost 5, with 18 bases in between. The CDR3 sequence is 17 residues long. Germline CDR1 SEHNR, CDR2 FQNEAQ (reference sequence). In DNA form, the CDR3 reads TGTGCCAGCAGCTTAGGGGTGGGAGTAGGTCTTAACAATGAGCAGTTCTTC. It specifies CASSLGVGVGLNNEQFF.

This clonotype appeared many times. This rearrangement joins TRBV29-1 to TRBJ2-1, with D unclear. The CDR3 contains 12 residues. CDR1 and CDR2 from the germline V gene are SQVTM and ANQGSEA. V lost 2 bases and J lost 4, with 6 bases in between. The CDR3 bases are TGCAGCGTTGAAAAAGCGTACAATGAGCAGTTCTTC. Amino acids: CSVEKAYNEQFF.

This clonotype was counted only a few times. This chain joins TRBV7-9 and TRBJ1-1, with TRBD1 as a possible D gene (6 bases). The CDR3 is made up of 13 amino acids. The V and J ends lost 6 bases and 4 bases respectively, with 12 bases between them. Germline CDR1 reads SEHNR; CDR2 reads FQNEAQ (reference sequence). CDR3 nucleotide sequence: TGTGCCAGCAGTGGGGGGGCGCGCACTGAAGCTTTCTTT. Translating it yields CASSGGARTEAFF.

The J gene is TRBJ2-2, the V gene TRBV7-9, with a tentative D call TRBD2 (6 bases). The V gene lost 10 bases and the J gene lost 4 bases, with 13 bases spanning the gap. Germline V CDR1 and CDR2: SEHNR, FQNEAQ (reference sequence). The CDR3 runs 13 residues. CDR3 nucleotide sequence: TGTGCCACTATGAACGGGGGCACCGGGGAGCTGTTTTTT. Translating gives CATMNGGTGELFF.

CDR3 loop: CASSETAYGYTF. CDR3 DNA sequence: TGTGCCAGCAGTGAAACTGCGTATGGCTACACCTTC. The chain carries TRBV6-1 and TRBJ1-2; D ambiguous. Germline lookup yields CDR1 MNHNS and CDR2 SASEGT. This CDR3 contains 12 residues. Trimming shortened V by 2 bases and J by 5 bases, and 6 bases separated the two germline ends.

This clonotype was seen repeatedly, ten times or more. The genes are TRBV19 and TRBJ1-1; 8 bases are a match to TRBD1. The CDR3 contains 15 residues. The V gene end was trimmed by 5 bases and the J gene end by 4 bases; junction bases not matched to a gene: 9. Germline CDR1 is LNHDA and CDR2 is SQIVND (reference sequence). CDR3 in DNA: TGTGCCAGTAGTCCCCCCCGGACAGGGATCACTGAAGCTTTCTTT. The encoded protein is CASSPPRTGITEAFF.

This clonotype was observed a handful of times. The rearrangement uses TRBV7-2 and TRBJ2-7; D gene ambiguous. This CDR3 spans 13 amino acids. Germline V lookup: CDR1 SGHTA, CDR2 FQGNSA. V lost 3 bases and J lost 7, with 13 bases in between. Here the CDR3 reads CASSLTREEEQYF. Here the CDR3 DNA reads TGTGCCAGCAGCTTGACCCGAGAAGAAGAGCAGTACTTC.

This clonotype occurred many times. The V and J genes are TRBV5-5 and TRBJ2-2; D possibly corresponds to TRBD1 (5 bases). CDR3 length: 16 amino acids. The V gene's germline CDR1 is SGHKS and CDR2 YYEKEE (reference sequence). The V gene lost 1 base and the J gene lost 1 base, with 11 bases spanning the gap. CDR3 nucleotide sequence: TGTGCCAGCAGCTTGCTACCAGGGAAGAACACCGGGGAGCTGTTTTTT. It yields the protein CASSLLPGKNTGELFF.

The chain links TRBV12-3 or TRBV12-4 to TRBJ2-6, with D unclear. The CDR3 runs to 16 residues. Trimming left V 5 bases short and J 0 bases short, with 11 bases between. The CDR3 loop is CASSTRVLSGANVLTF. DNA for the CDR3: TGTGCCAGCAGTACCCGGGTCCTCTCTGGGGCCAACGTCCTGACTTTC.

Ten or more counts support this clonotype. This chain connects TRBV27 to TRBJ1-2; no clear D. V lost 4 bases and J 5 bases, leaving 17 bases between the germline ends. The germline CDR1 and CDR2 sequences are MNHEY and SMNVEV (reference sequence). This CDR3 is built from 15 residues. CDR3 protein: CASSSRLIPPYGYTF. The CDR3 nucleotides read TGTGCCAGCAGTTCCCGACTAATCCCCCCTTATGGCTACACCTTC.

Only a few counts were recorded for this clonotype. The V gene is TRBV4-1, the J gene TRBJ2-7; TRBD1 aligns across 7 bases. This CDR3 is 14 amino acids long. The J segment lost 5 bases and the V segment lost 3 bases, leaving 7 bases of the junction unmatched. Per germline, CDR1 MGHRA and CDR2 YSYEKL. CDR3 sequence (DNA): TGCGCCAGCAGCCAGAGGGGACAGCTTAACGAGCAGTACTTC. Residues: CASSQRGQLNEQYF.

The chain links TRBV5-1 to TRBJ2-4, with TRBD1 matching over 9 bases. Germline V lookup: CDR1 SGHRS, CDR2 YFSETQ. Trimming at V came to 5 bases and at J to 7 bases, leaving 7 bases not matched to a gene. CDR3 length: 14 amino acids. CDR3 sequence (DNA): TGCGCCAGCAGTCAATCCGGACAGGGGAACATTCAGTACTTC. Translation: CASSQSGQGNIQYF.

This clonotype occurred once. The chain links TRBV19 to TRBJ1-5; a weak D match, TRBD1 (6 bases). The germline V gene has CDR1 LNHDA and CDR2 SQIVND (reference sequence). V was clipped by 7 bases and J by 3 bases, with 10 bases between them. CDR3 size: 13 residues. CDR3: CASTGQPNQPQHF. The CDR3 DNA reads TGTGCCAGTACCGGACAGCCCAATCAGCCCCAGCATTTT.

This clonotype was observed a few times. V gene TRBV5-1 combines with J gene TRBJ2-2, with D unclear. Trimming removed 4 bases from V and 9 bases from J, with 19 bases in between. Germline V gives CDR1 SGHRS, CDR2 YFSETQ. This CDR3 has 15 amino acids. CDR3 DNA: TGCGCCAGCAGCCCGACATCCTCTGTGACGCGGGAGCTGTTTTTT. This gives the protein CASSPTSSVTRELFF.